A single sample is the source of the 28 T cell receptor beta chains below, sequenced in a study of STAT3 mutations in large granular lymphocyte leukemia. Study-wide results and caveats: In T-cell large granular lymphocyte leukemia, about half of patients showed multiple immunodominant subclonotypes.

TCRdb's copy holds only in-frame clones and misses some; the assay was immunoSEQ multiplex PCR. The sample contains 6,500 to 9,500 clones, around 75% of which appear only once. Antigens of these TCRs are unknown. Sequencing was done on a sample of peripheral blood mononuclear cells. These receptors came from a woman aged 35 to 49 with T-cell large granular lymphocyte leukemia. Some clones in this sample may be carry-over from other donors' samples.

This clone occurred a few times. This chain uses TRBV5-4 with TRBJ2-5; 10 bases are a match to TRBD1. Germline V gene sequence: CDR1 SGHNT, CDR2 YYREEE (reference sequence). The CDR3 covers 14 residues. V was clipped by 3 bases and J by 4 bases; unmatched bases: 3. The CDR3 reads CASSWGQGIETQYF. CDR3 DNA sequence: TGTGCCAGCAGCTGGGGACAGGGGATAGAGACCCAGTACTTC.

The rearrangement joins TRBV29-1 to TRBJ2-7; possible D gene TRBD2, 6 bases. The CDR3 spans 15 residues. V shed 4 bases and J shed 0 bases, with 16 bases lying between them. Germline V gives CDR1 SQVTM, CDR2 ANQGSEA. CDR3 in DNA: TGCAGCGTTGTTGGAGGGACCTCTAGCTCCTACGAGCAGTACTTC. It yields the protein CSVVGGTSSSYEQYF.

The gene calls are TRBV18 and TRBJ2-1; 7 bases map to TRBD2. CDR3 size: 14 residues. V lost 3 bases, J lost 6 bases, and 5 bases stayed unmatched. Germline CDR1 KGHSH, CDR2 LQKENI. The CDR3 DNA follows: TGTGCCAGCTCACCCCGGGAGGCGGGCAATGAGCAGTTCTTC. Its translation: CASSPREAGNEQFF.

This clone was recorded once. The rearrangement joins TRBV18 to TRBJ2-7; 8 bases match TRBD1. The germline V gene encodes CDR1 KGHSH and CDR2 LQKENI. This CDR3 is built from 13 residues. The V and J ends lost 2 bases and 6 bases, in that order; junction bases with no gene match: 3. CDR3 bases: TGTGCCAGCTCACCAGCAGGGGGCTCCGAGCAGTACTTC. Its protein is CASSPAGGSEQYF.

CDR3 sequence (DNA): TGCAGCGCAACAGGGGGCGAAACCTACGAGCAGTACTTC. Protein: CSATGGETYEQYF. The chain links TRBV29-1 to TRBJ2-7, with 9 bases aligning to TRBD1. The CDR3 spans 13 residues. Germline CDR1 reads SQVTM; CDR2 reads ANQGSEA. V was clipped by 7 bases and J by 2 bases; unmatched bases: 6.

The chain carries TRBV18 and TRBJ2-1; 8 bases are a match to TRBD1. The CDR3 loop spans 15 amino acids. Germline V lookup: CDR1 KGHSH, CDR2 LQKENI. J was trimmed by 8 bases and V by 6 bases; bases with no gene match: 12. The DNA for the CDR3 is TGTGCCAGCTCGCCCAATCACGGGACAGGAGATGAGCAGTTCTTC. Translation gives CASSPNHGTGDEQFF.

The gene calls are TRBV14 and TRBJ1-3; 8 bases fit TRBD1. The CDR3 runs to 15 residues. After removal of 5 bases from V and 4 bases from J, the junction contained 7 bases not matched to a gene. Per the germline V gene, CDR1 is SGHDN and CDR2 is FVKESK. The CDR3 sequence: CASSTGQGGGNTIYF. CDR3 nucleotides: TGTGCCAGCAGCACCGGACAGGGAGGCGGAAACACCATATATTTT.

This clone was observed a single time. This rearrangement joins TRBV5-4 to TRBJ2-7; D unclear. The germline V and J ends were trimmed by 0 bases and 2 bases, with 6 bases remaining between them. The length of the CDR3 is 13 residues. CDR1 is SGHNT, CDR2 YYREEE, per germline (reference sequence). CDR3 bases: TGTGCCAGCAGCTTGGGCAGGCCCTACGAGCAGTACTTC. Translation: CASSLGRPYEQYF. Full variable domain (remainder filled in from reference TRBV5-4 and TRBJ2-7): ETGVTQSPTHLIKTRGQQVTLRCSSQSGHNTVSWYQQALGQGPQFIFQYYREEENGRGNFPPRFSGLQFPNYSSELNVNALELDDSALYLCASSLGRPYEQYFGPGTRLTVT.

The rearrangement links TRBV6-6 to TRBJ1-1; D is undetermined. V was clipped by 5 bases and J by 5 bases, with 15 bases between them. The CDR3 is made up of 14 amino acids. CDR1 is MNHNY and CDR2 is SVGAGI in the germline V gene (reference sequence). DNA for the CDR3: TGTGCCAGCAGTCTCCCGATGGGGTGGACTGAAGCTTTCTTT. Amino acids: CASSLPMGWTEAFF.

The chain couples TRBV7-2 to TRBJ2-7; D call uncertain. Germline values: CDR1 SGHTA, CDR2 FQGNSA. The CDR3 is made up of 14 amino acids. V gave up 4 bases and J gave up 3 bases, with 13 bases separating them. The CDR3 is CASSSKTKNYEQYF. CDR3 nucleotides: TGTGCCAGCAGCTCCAAAACCAAGAACTACGAGCAGTACTTC.

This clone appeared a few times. The CDR3 DNA is TGTGCCAGCTCACCACTGGGGCAGGGGGCCCGGGAGACCCAGTACTTC. The encoded protein is CASSPLGQGARETQYF. The chain uses TRBV18 and TRBJ2-5, with 8 nucleotides matching TRBD1. In germline, CDR1 is KGHSH, CDR2 LQKENI. The CDR3 consists of 16 residues. J gave up 5 bases and V 1 base, and 9 bases lay outside the gene matches.

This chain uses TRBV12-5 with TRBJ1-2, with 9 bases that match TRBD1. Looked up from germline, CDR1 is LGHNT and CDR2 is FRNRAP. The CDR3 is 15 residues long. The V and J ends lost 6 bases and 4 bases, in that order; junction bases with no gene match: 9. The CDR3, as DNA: TGTGCTAGTGGCTCCGGACAGGGGACCACCTATGGCTACACCTTC. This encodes CASGSGQGTTYGYTF.

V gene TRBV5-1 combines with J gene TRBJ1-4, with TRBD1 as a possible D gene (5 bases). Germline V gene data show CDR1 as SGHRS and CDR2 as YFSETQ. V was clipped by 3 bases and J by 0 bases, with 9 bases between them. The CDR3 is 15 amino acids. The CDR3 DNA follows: TGCGCCAGCAGCTGGGACGTTGCAACTAATGAAAAACTGTTTTTT. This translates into CASSWDVATNEKLFF.

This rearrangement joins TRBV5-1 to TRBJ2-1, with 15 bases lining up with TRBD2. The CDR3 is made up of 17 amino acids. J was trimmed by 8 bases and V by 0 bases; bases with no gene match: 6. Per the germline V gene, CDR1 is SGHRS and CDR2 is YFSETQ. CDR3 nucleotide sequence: TGCGCCAGCAGCTTGGATGGGACTAGCGGGAGGATCTATGAGCAGTTCTTC. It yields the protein CASSLDGTSGRIYEQFF.

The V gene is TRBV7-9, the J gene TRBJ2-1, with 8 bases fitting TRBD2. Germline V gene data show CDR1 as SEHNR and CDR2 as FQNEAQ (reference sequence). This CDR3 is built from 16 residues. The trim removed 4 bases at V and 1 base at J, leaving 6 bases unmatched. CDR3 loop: CASSSWAGGSYNEQFF. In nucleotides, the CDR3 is TGTGCCAGCAGCTCCTGGGCGGGAGGATCCTACAATGAGCAGTTCTTC.

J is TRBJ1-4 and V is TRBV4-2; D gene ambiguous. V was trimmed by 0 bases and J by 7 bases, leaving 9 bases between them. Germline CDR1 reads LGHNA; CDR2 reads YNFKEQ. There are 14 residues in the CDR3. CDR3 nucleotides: TGTGCCAGCAGCCAAGATCTGGCCCCTGAAAAACTGTTTTTT. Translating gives CASSQDLAPEKLFF.

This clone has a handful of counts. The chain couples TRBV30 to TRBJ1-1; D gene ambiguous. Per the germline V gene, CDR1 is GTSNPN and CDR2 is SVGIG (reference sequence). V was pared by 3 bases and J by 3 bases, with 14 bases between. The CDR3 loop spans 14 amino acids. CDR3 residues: CAWSEPDVYTEAFF. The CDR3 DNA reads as TGTGCCTGGAGCGAGCCGGACGTTTACACTGAAGCTTTCTTT.

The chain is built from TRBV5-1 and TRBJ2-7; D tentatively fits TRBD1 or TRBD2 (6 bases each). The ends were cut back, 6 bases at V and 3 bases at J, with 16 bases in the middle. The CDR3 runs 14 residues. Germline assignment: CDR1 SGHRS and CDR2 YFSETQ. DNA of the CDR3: TGCGCCAGCAAATCCCAAGGAGGGGGCTACGAGCAGTACTTC. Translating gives CASKSQGGGYEQYF.

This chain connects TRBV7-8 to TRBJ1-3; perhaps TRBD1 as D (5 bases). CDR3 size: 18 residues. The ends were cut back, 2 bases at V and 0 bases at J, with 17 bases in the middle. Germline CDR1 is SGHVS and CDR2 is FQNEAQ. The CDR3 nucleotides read TGTGCCAGCAGCTTATCCGGCGGGGGTATGAGCTCTGGAAACACCATATATTTT. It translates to CASSLSGGGMSSGNTIYF.

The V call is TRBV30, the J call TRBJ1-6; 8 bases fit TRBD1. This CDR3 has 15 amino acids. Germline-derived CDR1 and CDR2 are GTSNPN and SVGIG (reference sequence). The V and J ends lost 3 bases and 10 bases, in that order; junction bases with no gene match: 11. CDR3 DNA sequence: TGTGCCTGGAGACCCCCTGGGACAGGCAGGTCACCCCTCCACTTT. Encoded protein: CAWRPPGTGRSPLHF.

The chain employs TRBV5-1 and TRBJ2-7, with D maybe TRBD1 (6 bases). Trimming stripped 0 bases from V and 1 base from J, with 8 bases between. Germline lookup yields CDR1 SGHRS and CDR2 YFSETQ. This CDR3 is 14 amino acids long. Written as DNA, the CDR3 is TGCGCCAGCAGCTTGGACGGGACATCCTACGAGCAGTACTTC. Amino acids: CASSLDGTSYEQYF.

The CDR3 DNA sequence: TGCGCCAGCAGCTACCAGGACGGTAACTATGGCTACACCTTC. This encodes CASSYQDGNYGYTF. The chain uses TRBV5-1 and TRBJ1-2; D ambiguous. Per germline, CDR1 SGHRS and CDR2 YFSETQ. CDR3 length equals 14 residues. The germline V and J ends were trimmed by 3 bases and 1 base, with 10 bases remaining between them.

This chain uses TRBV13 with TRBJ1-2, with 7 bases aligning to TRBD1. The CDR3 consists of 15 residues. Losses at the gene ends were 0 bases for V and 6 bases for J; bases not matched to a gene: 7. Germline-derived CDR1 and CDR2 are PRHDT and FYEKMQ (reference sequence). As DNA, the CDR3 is TGTGCCAGCAGCTTAGGAGAGGGGGCGCAGGATGGCTACACCTTC. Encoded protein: CASSLGEGAQDGYTF.

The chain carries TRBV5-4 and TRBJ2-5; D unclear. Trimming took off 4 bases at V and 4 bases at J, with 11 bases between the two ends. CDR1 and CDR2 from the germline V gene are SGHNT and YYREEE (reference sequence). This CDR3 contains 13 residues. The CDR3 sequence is CASSLLPGETQYF. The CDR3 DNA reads TGTGCCAGCAGCCTCCTCCCGGGAGAGACCCAGTACTTC.

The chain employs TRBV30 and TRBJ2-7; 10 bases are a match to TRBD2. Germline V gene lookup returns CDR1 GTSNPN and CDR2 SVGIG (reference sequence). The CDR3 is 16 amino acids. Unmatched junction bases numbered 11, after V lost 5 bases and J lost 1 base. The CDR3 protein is CAWSRFSGGPSYEQYF. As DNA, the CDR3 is TGTGCCTGGTCCAGATTTAGCGGGGGGCCTTCCTACGAGCAGTACTTC.

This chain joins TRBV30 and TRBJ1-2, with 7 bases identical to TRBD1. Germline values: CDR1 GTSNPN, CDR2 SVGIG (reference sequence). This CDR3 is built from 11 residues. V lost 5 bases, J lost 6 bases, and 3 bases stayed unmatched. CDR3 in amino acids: CAWGRGHGYTF. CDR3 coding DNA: TGTGCCTGGGGGAGGGGGCATGGCTACACCTTC. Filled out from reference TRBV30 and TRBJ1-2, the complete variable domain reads SQTIHQWPATLVQPVGSPLSLECTVEGTSNPNLYWYRQAAGRGLQLLFYSVGIGQISSEVPQNLSASRPQDRQFILSSKKLLLSDSGFYLCAWGRGHGYTFGSGTRLTVV.

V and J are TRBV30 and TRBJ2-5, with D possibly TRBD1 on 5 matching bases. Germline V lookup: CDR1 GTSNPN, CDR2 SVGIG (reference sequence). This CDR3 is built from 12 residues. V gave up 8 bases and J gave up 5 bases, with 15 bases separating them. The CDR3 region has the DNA TGTGCCGTCAACCAGGGTATGGAGACCCAGTACTTC. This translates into CAVNQGMETQYF.

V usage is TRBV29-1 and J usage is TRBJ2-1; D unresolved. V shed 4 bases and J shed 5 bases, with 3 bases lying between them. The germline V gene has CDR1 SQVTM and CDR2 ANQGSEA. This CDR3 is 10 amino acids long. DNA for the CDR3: TGCAGCGTTGGGGACAATGAGCAGTTCTTC. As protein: CSVGDNEQFF.